This is a list of T cell receptor beta chains from one sample in a study of blood T cell repertoires in COVID-19. Produced via immunoSEQ multiplex PCR; TCRdb's table is partial and in-frame only. The repertoire holds some 200,000 clones, with 87% as singletons. The sample taken for sequencing was peripheral blood. Receptors originate from a man between 18 and 35 years old with active or convalescent COVID-19. The CDR3 runs from the conserved cysteine through the conserved F or W. A D gene is named only where the DNA matches it firmly. Size tells how often a clone was seen (once, few, many) or the class of an expanded clone, and some rows leave it out.

length | size | D | J | V | DNA | CDR3
15 | NA | TRBD2 | TRBJ2-5 | TRBV14 | TGTGCCAGCAGCCAAAGACAACTAGCGGGAGAGACCCAGTACTTC | CASSQRQLAGETQYF
13 | NA | NA | TRBJ1-2 | TRBV24-1 | TGTGCCACCAGTGATGCCAGGGAACATGGCTACACCTTC | CATSDAREHGYTF
17 | NA | TRBD2 | TRBJ2-3 | TRBV4-2 | TGTGCCAGCAGCCAGGAAGAGCGGGGGGGCCGAGGCGATACGCAGTATTTT | CASSQEERGGRGDTQYF
15 | once | TRBD1 | TRBJ2-3 | TRBV11-2 | TGTGCCAGCAGCTCCCGGACAGGGCTGACAGATACGCAGTATTTT | CASSSRTGLTDTQYF
17 | once | TRBD1 | TRBJ2-7 | TRBV24-1 | TGTGCCACCAGTGATGCACAGGACAGGGACACAACCTACGAGCAGTACTTC | CATSDAQDRDTTYEQYF
16 | NA | NA | TRBJ1-3 | TRBV28 | TGTGCCAGCAGCTACCGGCAGGGGCTGGGCGGAAACACCATATATTTT | CASSYRQGLGGNTIYF
13 | NA | TRBD2 | TRBJ2-5 | TRBV2 | TGTGCCAGCAGTGTTCGCGGGGGGGAGACCCAGTACTTC | CASSVRGGETQYF
14 | NA | TRBD1 | TRBJ1-1 | TRBV5-1 | TGCGCCAGCAGCCGGGACAGGGGGAACACTGAAGCTTTCTTT | CASSRDRGNTEAFF
16 | NA | NA | TRBJ1-4 | TRBV21-1 | TGTGCCAGCAGTGGAAGAAGCAGGGTAACTAATGAAAAACTGTTTTTT | CASSGRSRVTNEKLFF
15 | NA | NA | TRBJ1-6 | TRBV5-1 | TGCGCCAGCAGCTTGGAGGGGGAACGTAGGTCACCCCTCCACTTT | CASSLEGERRSPLHF
14 | NA | TRBD1 | TRBJ2-3 | TRBV24-1 | TGTGCCACCAGTGACCGGACAGGAACAGATACGCAGTATTTT | CATSDRTGTDTQYF
15 | NA | TRBD2 | TRBJ2-2 | TRBV7-2 | TGTGCCAGCAGCTTAGGGCTAGCGGGAAACGGGGAGCTGTTTTTT | CASSLGLAGNGELFF
14 | NA | TRBD1 | TRBJ1-2 | TRBV6-5 | TGTGCCAGCAGTCAGGGACAGGCTCAATATGGCTACACCTTC | CASSQGQAQYGYTF
14 | NA | NA | TRBJ1-2 | TRBV25-1 | TGTGCCAGCAGTGGACCCCGGTATGGGCAGTCCTACACCTTC | CASSGPRYGQSYTF
18 | NA | NA | TRBJ1-5 | TRBV15 | TGTGCCACCAGCAGAGATAACGTAGACAGTTATAGCAATCAGCCCCAGCATTTT | CATSRDNVDSYSNQPQHF
15 | NA | TRBD2 | TRBJ2-3 | TRBV27 | TGTGCCAGCAGCCGGACTTACGGGGGGGTAGATACGCAGTATTTT | CASSRTYGGVDTQYF
14 | NA | NA | TRBJ1-1 | TRBV15 | TGTGCCACCAGCAGAGATCGTTCAGGTTCAGAAGCTTTCTTT | CATSRDRSGSEAFF
15 | NA | NA | TRBJ1-4 | TRBV7-9 | TGTGCCAGCAGCTCGAAGACATGGGGCGCGGAAAAACTGTTTTTT | CASSSKTWGAEKLFF
15 | NA | NA | TRBJ2-3 | TRBV13 | TGTGCCAGCAGCTGGGCTAGCGAAGCCACAGATACGCAGTATTTT | CASSWASEATDTQYF
13 | once | NA | TRBJ1-2 | TRBV7-2 | TGTGCCAGCAGCACCGCCGGGGGAACGGGCTACACCTTC | CASSTAGGTGYTF
13 | NA | NA | TRBJ1-2 | TRBV19 | TGTGCCAGTAGTATGTCGGAGCTGTATGGCTACACCTTC | CASSMSELYGYTF
19 | few | TRBD2 | TRBJ2-3 | TRBV3-1/TRBV3-2 | TGTGCCAGCAGCCAAGTGCTGGGACTAGCGGGGGGCGGGACAGATACGCAGTATTTT | CASSQVLGLAGGGTDTQYF
11 | NA | NA | TRBJ1-1 | TRBV6-5 | TGTGCCAGCAGTCCAGGAACTGAAGCTTTCTTT | CASSPGTEAFF
16 | NA | TRBD2 | TRBJ2-3 | TRBV5-8 | TGTGCCAGCAGCTTCCCTAGCGGGGGGGGCACAGATACGCAGTATTTT | CASSFPSGGGTDTQYF
13 | NA | NA | TRBJ2-3 | TRBV29-1 | TGCAGCGTTGAAGGGGCCAGCACAGATACGCAGTATTTT | CSVEGASTDTQYF